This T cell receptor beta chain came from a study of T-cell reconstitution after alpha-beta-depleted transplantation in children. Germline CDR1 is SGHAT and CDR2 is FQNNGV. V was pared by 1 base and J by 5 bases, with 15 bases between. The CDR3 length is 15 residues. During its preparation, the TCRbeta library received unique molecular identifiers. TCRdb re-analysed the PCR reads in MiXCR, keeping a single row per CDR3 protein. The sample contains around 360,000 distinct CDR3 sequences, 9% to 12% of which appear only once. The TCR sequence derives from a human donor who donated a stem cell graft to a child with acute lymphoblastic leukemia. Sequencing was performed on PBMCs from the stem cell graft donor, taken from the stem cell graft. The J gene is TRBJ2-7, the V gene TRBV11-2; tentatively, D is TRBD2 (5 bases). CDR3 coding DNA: TGTGCCAGCAGCTTAGCTGGTGGGAGCATCCACGAGCAGTACTTC. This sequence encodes CASSLAGGSIHEQYF.